Below are 22 T cell receptor beta chains sequenced from a single sample in a study of beta chain features in type 1 diabetes. Study-wide results and limits: Within each of all four CD4+ subsets, Type 1 diabetes patients had TCRB CDR3s that were moderately but significantly shorter.

No antigen is known for these receptors. Sequencing targeted expressed TCRB transcripts, as all isolated RNA had been reverse transcribed. The protocol was immunoSEQ multiplex PCR, while the TCRdb copy is restricted to in-frame clones and leaves out a portion. Of 500,000 to 650,000 clones in the sample, 9.5% to 15% were seen once. The specimen sequenced was naive CD4+ T cells from blood. These TCRs come from a man aged 30 to 45 with type 1 diabetes.

The chain is built from TRBV6-5 and TRBJ2-3; 11 nucleotides align to TRBD2. The CDR3 is 15 residues long. V lost 8 bases, J lost 2 bases, and 6 bases stayed unmatched. The V gene's germline CDR1 is MNHEY and CDR2 SVGAGI. CDR3: CASATSGANTDTQYF. The CDR3 DNA reads as TGTGCCAGCGCGACTAGCGGGGCGAACACAGATACGCAGTATTTT.

This clone was seen a few times. This chain links TRBV11-2 with TRBJ2-6; D uncertain. Germline-derived CDR1 and CDR2 are SGHAT and FQNNGV. CDR3 length equals 16 residues. V shed 1 base and J shed 0 bases, with 7 bases lying between them. The chain's CDR3 is CASSLVSGSGANVLTF. The CDR3 DNA is TGTGCCAGCAGCTTAGTGTCCGGCTCTGGGGCCAACGTCCTGACTTTC.

This clone was detected a few times. The chain has TRBV28 and TRBJ2-7, with 9 bases lining up with TRBD1. The V and J ends lost 6 bases and 0 bases, in that order; junction bases with no gene match: 6. The CDR3 extends over 15 amino acids. In germline, CDR1 is MDHEN, CDR2 SYDVKM. CDR3 in amino acids: CASRGQGLSSYEQYF. The CDR3 DNA follows: TGTGCCAGCAGGGGACAGGGCCTATCCTCCTACGAGCAGTACTTC.

This clone has more than one count but fewer than ten. This sequence joins TRBV4-2 and TRBJ2-7; D perhaps matches TRBD1 (5 bases). Deletions cut 4 bases from V and 0 bases from J, with 10 bases between. Germline V lookup: CDR1 LGHNA, CDR2 YNFKEQ. This CDR3 contains 14 residues. The CDR3 DNA follows: TGTGCCAGCAGCCTCGGCAGGGACTCCTACGAGCAGTACTTC. Protein product: CASSLGRDSYEQYF.

This clone was picked up a small number of times. The chain couples TRBV6-6 to TRBJ2-5; TRBD1 matches at 9 bases. CDR1 MNHNY and CDR2 SVGAGI come from the germline V gene (reference sequence). The CDR3 covers 13 residues. V lost 10 bases and J lost 3; bases outside the gene matches: 6. Here the CDR3 reads CAIRTGVEETQYF. CDR3 DNA: TGTGCCATCAGGACAGGGGTTGAAGAGACCCAGTACTTC.

In its sample, this clone was seen a few times. This chain uses TRBV7-9 with TRBJ2-7; D possibly corresponds to TRBD1 (8 bases). V was pared by 5 bases and J by 2 bases, with 16 bases between. CDR1 and CDR2 (germline): SEHNR, FQNEAQ (reference sequence). The CDR3 covers 15 residues. CDR3 bases: TGTGCCAGCAGCCACAGGACAGGGAGGGCCTACGAGCAGTACTTC. The encoded protein is CASSHRTGRAYEQYF.

The genes are TRBV19 and TRBJ2-5, with D possibly TRBD1 on 7 matching bases. The CDR3 loop spans 13 amino acids. Germline-derived CDR1 and CDR2 are LNHDA and SQIVND (reference sequence). V dropped 6 bases and J dropped 5 bases, with 13 bases sitting between them. The CDR3 here is CASREGARETQYF. The CDR3 DNA follows: TGTGCCAGTAGGGAGGGGGCTCGGGAGACCCAGTACTTC.

The chain's CDR3 is CAISETERVTGYTF. CDR3 coding DNA: TGTGCCATCAGTGAGACGGAAAGGGTAACTGGCTACACCTTC. This rearrangement joins TRBV10-3 to TRBJ1-2, with D uncertain. The ends were cut back, 2 bases at V and 7 bases at J, with 14 bases in the middle. The germline gives CDR1 ENHRY, CDR2 SYGVKD. This CDR3 is 14 amino acids long.

The table lists this clone with a few counts. CDR3 sequence (DNA): TGTGCCAGCAGCTTGGGACACGGGGGAACTGAAGCTTTCTTT. Translating it yields CASSLGHGGTEAFF. The gene calls are TRBV5-6 and TRBJ1-1, with D perhaps matching TRBD1 (5 bases). This CDR3 is built from 14 residues. The V gene's germline CDR1 is SGHDT and CDR2 YYEEEE. Deletions cut 0 bases from V and 5 bases from J, with 11 bases between.

Concerning this clone itself: Other nucleotide sequences in the sample specify the same CDR3. This chain connects TRBV28 to TRBJ1-2; D unresolved. Germline CDR1 and CDR2: MDHEN and SYDVKM. The CDR3 is 12 amino acids. V lost 2 bases and J lost 4, with 5 bases in between. This CDR3 reads CASSLGTYGYTF. CDR3 nucleotides: TGTGCCAGCAGTTTAGGCACCTATGGCTACACCTTC.

This chain uses TRBV5-6 with TRBJ2-7, with D possibly matching TRBD2 (6 bases). Germline values: CDR1 SGHDT, CDR2 YYEEEE. This CDR3 has 12 amino acids. With 7 bases removed from V and 6 bases from J, the gap between germline ends came to 14 bases. CDR3 protein: CASRRGAGEQYF. In DNA, the CDR3 is TGTGCCAGCCGGAGGGGCGCAGGCGAGCAGTACTTC.

This clone appeared a few times. This chain connects TRBV29-1 to TRBJ2-6, with D possibly matching TRBD1 (5 bases). Trimming left V 1 base short and J 4 bases short, with 5 bases between. Germline V gene lookup returns CDR1 SQVTM and CDR2 ANQGSEA. The CDR3 length is 13 residues. The CDR3 sequence is CSVEGGGANVLTF. The CDR3 bases are TGCAGCGTTGAAGGGGGCGGGGCCAACGTCCTGACTTTC.

In this sample, this clone turned up a few times. The J gene is TRBJ1-4, the V gene TRBV10-3; weak D call: TRBD1 (6 bases). Germline V gene sequence: CDR1 ENHRY, CDR2 SYGVKD. The CDR3 totals 14 residues. Between the trimmed V and J ends, which lost 4 bases and 6 bases, there was a span of 12 bases. This CDR3 reads CAISAGGGDEKLFF. The DNA for the CDR3 is TGTGCCATCAGTGCCGGAGGGGGAGATGAAAAACTGTTTTTT.

The V gene is TRBV30, the J gene TRBJ1-5, with a possible D match to TRBD1 (5 bases). V shed 0 bases and J shed 0 bases, with 9 bases lying between them. CDR1 and CDR2 (germline): GTSNPN, SVGIG (reference sequence). The CDR3 spans 15 residues. CDR3 protein: CAWSVTGYSNQPQHF. CDR3 nucleotides: TGTGCCTGGAGTGTTACAGGCTATAGCAATCAGCCCCAGCATTTT.

J is TRBJ1-2 and V is TRBV15; D ambiguous. The germline V gene has CDR1 LNHNV and CDR2 YYDKDF (reference sequence). The V end was cut by 0 bases, the J end by 4 bases, with 12 bases between. The CDR3 runs 15 residues. The CDR3: CATSRDGRLFYGYTF. For the CDR3, the DNA is TGTGCCACCAGCAGAGATGGCAGATTGTTCTATGGCTACACCTTC.

This clone was seen more than once but under ten times. The chain recombines TRBV29-1 with TRBJ1-4; no clear D gene. The CDR3 is 14 residues long. The V end was cut by 6 bases, the J end by 0 bases, with 11 bases between. In germline, CDR1 is SQVTM, CDR2 ANQGSEA. CDR3 bases: TGCAGCGTGGCCCCGGAACCAACTAATGAAAAACTGTTTTTT. This sequence encodes CSVAPEPTNEKLFF.

The chain is built from TRBV29-1 and TRBJ2-7, with TRBD2 as a possible D gene (8 bases). CDR1 is SQVTM and CDR2 is ANQGSEA in the germline V gene. The CDR3 spans 16 residues. V lost 5 bases and J 5 bases, leaving 25 bases between the germline ends. The CDR3 DNA follows: TGCAGCGTTCCACGGAGGGGGCGCCCCGGGAGGGACGAGCAGTACTTC. Translation gives CSVPRRGRPGRDEQYF.

This clone was detected only a few times. The chain has TRBV25-1 and TRBJ2-7; D remains ambiguous. V lost 4 bases and J lost 2, with 12 bases in between. Germline CDR1 is MGHDK and CDR2 is SYGVNS. This CDR3 comprises 14 residues. The DNA of the CDR3 is TGTGCCAGCAGTGCGGACGTCGCGCCCTACGAGCAGTACTTC. It yields the protein CASSADVAPYEQYF.

The chain employs TRBV27 and TRBJ1-2, with TRBD1 as a possible D gene (5 bases). The CDR3 spans 15 residues. The V and J ends lost 6 bases and 8 bases respectively, with 22 bases between them. CDR1 MNHEY and CDR2 SMNVEV come from the germline V gene (reference sequence). The CDR3 nucleotides read TGTGCCAGCAGCCGAAAGGGGTCCCTTTTAGGAGGCTACACCTTC. Protein: CASSRKGSLLGGYTF.

The chain has TRBV16 and TRBJ1-4, with TRBD1 matching 10 bases. The CDR3 has 19 amino acids. V lost 1 base, J lost 0 bases, and 8 bases stayed unmatched. The germline V gene has CDR1 KGHSY and CDR2 FQNENV. In DNA form, the CDR3 reads TGTGCCAGCAGCCAATTGGGACAGGGGCCTTCTGCAACTAATGAAAAACTGTTTTTT. It is translated as CASSQLGQGPSATNEKLFF. The whole variable domain, filled in from reference TRBV16 and TRBJ1-4, reads GEEVAQTPKHLVRGEGQKAKLYCAPIKGHSYVFWYQQVLKNEFKFLISFQNENVFDETGMPKERFSAKCLPNSPCSLEIQATKLEDSAVYFCASSQLGQGPSATNEKLFFGSGTQLSVL.

This clone was observed a handful of times. V and J are TRBV30 and TRBJ2-7, with D perhaps TRBD1 or TRBD2 (5 bases each). Trimming removed 0 bases at V and 2 bases at J, with 11 bases between. Germline lookup yields CDR1 GTSNPN and CDR2 SVGIG (reference sequence). The CDR3 loop spans 14 amino acids. CDR3 residues: CAWSVPGPAYEQYF. The CDR3 DNA sequence: TGTGCCTGGAGTGTACCGGGGCCGGCCTACGAGCAGTACTTC.

This clone appeared a few times. The chain links TRBV10-3 to TRBJ1-1; 7 nucleotides agree with TRBD1. Germline-derived CDR1 and CDR2 are ENHRY and SYGVKD. This CDR3 is built from 15 residues. The junction had 2 bases not matched to a gene; V was cut back by 0 bases and J by 1 base. In nucleotides, the CDR3 is TGTGCCATCAGTGAGTCGGACAGGCAGAACACTGAAGCTTTCTTT. This translates into CAISESDRQNTEAFF.